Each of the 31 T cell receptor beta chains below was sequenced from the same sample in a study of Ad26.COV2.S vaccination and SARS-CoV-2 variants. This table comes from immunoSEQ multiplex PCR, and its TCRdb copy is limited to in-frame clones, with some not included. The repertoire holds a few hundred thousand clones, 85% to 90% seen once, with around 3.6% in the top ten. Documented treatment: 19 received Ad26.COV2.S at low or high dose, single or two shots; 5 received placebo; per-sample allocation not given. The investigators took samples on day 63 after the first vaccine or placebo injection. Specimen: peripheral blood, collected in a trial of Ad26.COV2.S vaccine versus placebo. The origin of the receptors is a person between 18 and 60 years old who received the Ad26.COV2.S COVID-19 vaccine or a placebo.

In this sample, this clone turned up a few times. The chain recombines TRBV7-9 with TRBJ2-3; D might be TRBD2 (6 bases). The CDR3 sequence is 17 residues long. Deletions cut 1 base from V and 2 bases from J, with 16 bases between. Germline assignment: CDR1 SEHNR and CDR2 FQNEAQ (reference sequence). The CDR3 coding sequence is TGTGCCAGCAGCTTAGAAACGGTCCTAGCGTTCACAGATACGCAGTATTTT. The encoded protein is CASSLETVLAFTDTQYF. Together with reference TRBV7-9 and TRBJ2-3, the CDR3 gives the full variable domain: DTGVSQNPRHKITKRGQNVTFRCDPISEHNRLYWYRQTLGQGPEFLTYFQNEAQLEKSRLLSDRFSAERPKGSFSTLEIQRTEQGDSAMYLCASSLETVLAFTDTQYFGPGTRLTVL.

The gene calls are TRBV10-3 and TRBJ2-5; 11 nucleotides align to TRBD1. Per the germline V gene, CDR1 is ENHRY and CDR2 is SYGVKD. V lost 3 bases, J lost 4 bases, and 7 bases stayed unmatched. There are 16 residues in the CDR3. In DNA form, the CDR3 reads TGTGCCATCAGTGATCCACCGGGACAGGGGGGAGAGACCCAGTACTTC. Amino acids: CAISDPPGQGGETQYF.

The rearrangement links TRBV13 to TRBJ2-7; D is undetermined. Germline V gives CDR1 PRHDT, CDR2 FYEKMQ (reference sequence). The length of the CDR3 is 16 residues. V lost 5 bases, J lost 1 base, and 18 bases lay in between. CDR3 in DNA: TGTGCCAGCAGCATAACGGGTCCTTCCCCTTCCTACGAGCAGTACTTC. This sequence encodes CASSITGPSPSYEQYF. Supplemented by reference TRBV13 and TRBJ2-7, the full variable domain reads AAGVIQSPRHLIKEKRETATLKCYPIPRHDTVYWYQQGPGQDPQFLISFYEKMQSDKGSIPDRFSAQQFSDYHSELNMSSLELGDSALYFCASSITGPSPSYEQYFGPGTRLTVT.

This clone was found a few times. Here the CDR3 reads CASSLPRREASTDTQYF. The CDR3 DNA reads TGTGCCAGCAGCTTACCTCGGAGGGAGGCTAGCACAGATACGCAGTATTTT. V gene TRBV7-2 combines with J gene TRBJ2-3; a weak D match, TRBD2 (6 bases). Trimming took 2 bases from V and 0 from J, leaving 15 bases between them. This CDR3 is built from 17 residues. The germline CDR1 and CDR2 sequences are SGHTA and FQGNSA.

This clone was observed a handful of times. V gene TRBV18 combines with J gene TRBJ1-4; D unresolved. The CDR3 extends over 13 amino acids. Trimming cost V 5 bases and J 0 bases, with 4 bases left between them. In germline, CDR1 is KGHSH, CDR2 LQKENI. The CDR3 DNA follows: TGTGCCAGCTCAGGGGCAACTAATGAAAAACTGTTTTTT. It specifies CASSGATNEKLFF. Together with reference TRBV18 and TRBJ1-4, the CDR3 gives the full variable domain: NAGVMQNPRHLVRRRGQEARLRCSPMKGHSHVYWYRQLPEEGLKFMVYLQKENIIDESGMPKERFSAEFPKEGPSILRIQQVVRGDSAAYFCASSGATNEKLFFGSGTQLSVL.

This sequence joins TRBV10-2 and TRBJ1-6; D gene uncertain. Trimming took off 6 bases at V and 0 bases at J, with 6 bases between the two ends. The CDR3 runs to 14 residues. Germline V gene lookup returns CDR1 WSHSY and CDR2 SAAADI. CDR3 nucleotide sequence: TGCGCCAGCAGCTTAAGCTCCTATAATTCACCCCTCCACTTT. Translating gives CASSLSSYNSPLHF.

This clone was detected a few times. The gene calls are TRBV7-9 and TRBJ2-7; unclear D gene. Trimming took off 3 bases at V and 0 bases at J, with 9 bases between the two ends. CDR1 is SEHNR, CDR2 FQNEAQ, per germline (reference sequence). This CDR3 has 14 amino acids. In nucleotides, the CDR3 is TGTGCCAGCAGCTTCAAGGGTAGCTCCTACGAGCAGTACTTC. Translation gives CASSFKGSSYEQYF.

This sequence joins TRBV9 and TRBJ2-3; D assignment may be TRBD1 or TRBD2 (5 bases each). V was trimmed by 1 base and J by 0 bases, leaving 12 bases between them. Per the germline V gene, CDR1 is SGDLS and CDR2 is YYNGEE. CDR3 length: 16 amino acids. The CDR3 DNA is TGTGCCAGCAGCGTATTGGGGACGCATAGCACAGATACGCAGTATTTT. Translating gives CASSVLGTHSTDTQYF.

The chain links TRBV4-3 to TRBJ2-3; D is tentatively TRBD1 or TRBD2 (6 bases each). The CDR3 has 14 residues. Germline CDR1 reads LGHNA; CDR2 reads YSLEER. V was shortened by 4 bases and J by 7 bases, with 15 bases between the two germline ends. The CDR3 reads CASSPSGGGYTQYF. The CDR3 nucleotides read TGCGCCAGCAGCCCCTCCGGGGGCGGTTATACGCAGTATTTT.

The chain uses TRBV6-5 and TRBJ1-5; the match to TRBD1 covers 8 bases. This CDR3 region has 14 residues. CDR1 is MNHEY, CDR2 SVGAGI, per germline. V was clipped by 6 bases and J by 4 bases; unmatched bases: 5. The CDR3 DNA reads TGTGCCAGCAGCTGGACAGGGAGGAATCAGCCCCAGCATTTT. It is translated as CASSWTGRNQPQHF.

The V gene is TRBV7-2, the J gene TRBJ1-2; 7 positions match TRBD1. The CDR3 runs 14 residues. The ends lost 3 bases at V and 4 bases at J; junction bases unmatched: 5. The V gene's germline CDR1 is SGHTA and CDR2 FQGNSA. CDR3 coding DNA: TGTGCCAGCAGCTTCGTAGGGGGCTCCTATGGCTACACCTTC. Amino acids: CASSFVGGSYGYTF.

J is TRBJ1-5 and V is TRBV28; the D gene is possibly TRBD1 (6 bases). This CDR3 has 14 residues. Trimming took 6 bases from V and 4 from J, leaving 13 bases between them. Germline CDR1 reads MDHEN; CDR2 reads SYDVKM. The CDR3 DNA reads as TGTGCCAGCAGACTTGGACAGTCTAATCAGCCCCAGCATTTT. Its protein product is CASRLGQSNQPQHF.

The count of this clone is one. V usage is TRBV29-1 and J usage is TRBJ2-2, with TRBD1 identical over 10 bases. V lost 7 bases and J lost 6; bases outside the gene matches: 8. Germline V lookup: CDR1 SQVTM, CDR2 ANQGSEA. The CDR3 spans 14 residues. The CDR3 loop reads CSAGGGTGAGELFF. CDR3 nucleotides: TGCAGCGCCGGGGGAGGGACAGGGGCCGGGGAGCTGTTTTTT.

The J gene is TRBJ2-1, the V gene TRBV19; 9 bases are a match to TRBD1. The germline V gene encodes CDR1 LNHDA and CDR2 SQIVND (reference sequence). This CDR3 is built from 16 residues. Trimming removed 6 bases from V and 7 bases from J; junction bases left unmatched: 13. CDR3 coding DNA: TGTGCCAGTAGCTTCCGACAGGGGGATGTCAGGAATGAGCAGTTCTTC. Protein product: CASSFRQGDVRNEQFF.

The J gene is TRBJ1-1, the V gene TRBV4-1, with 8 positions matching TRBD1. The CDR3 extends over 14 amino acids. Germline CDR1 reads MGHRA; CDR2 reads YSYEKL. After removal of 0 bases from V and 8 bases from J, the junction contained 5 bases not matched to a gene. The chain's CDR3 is CASSQDIRDREAFF. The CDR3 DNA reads TGCGCCAGCAGCCAAGATATCAGGGACAGGGAAGCTTTCTTT.

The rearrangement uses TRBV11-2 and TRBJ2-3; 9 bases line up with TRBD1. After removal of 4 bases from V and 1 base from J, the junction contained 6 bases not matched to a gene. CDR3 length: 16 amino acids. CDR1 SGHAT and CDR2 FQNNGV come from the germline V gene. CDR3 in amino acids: CASSSRDRAGTDTQYF. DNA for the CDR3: TGTGCCAGCAGCTCCCGGGACAGGGCTGGCACAGATACGCAGTATTTT.

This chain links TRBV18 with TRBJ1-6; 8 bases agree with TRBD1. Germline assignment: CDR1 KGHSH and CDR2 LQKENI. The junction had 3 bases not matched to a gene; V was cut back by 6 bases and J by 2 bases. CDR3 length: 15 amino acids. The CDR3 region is CASSQDRAYNSPLHF. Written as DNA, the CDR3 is TGTGCCAGCTCCCAGGACAGGGCCTATAATTCACCCCTCCACTTT.

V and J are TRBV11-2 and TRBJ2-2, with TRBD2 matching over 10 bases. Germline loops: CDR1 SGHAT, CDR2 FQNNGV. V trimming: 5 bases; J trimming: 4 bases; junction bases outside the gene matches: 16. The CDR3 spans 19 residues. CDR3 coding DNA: TGTGCCAGCAGCGACACATTAGCGCCTAGCGGGGGACTCACCGGGGAGCTGTTTTTT. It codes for CASSDTLAPSGGLTGELFF. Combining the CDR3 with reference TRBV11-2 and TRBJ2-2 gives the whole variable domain EAGVAQSPRYKIIEKRQSVAFWCNPISGHATLYWYQQILGQGPKLLIQFQNNGVVDDSQLPKDRFSAERLKGVDSTLKIQPAKLEDSAVYLCASSDTLAPSGGLTGELFFGEGSRLTVL.

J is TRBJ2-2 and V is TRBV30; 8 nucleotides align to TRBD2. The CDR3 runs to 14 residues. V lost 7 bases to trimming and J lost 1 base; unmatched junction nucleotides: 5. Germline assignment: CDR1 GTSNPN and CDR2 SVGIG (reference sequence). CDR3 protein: CAFYGGVNTGELFF. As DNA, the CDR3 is TGTGCCTTCTACGGGGGGGTGAACACCGGGGAGCTGTTTTTT.

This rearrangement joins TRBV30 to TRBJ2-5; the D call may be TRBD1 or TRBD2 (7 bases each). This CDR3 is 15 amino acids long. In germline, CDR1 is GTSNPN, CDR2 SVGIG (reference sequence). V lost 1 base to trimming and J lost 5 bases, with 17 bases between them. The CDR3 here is CAWSEVQGGLETQYF. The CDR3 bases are TGTGCCTGGAGTGAAGTTCAGGGGGGGTTGGAGACCCAGTACTTC.

The CDR3 DNA follows: TGTGCCAGCAGTTTCCAGGGACAGGGGTACTACGAGCAGTACTTC. Protein: CASSFQGQGYYEQYF. The genes are TRBV27 and TRBJ2-7; 10 bases map to TRBD1. The junction had 5 bases not matched to a gene; V was cut back by 3 bases and J by 3 bases. Germline-derived CDR1 and CDR2 are MNHEY and SMNVEV (reference sequence). The CDR3 runs to 15 residues.

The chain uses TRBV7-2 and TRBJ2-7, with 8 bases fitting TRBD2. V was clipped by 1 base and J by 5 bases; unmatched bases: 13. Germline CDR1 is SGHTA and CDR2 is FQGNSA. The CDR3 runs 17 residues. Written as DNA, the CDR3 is TGTGCCAGCAGCTTAGATCGGGGGGGAGGAAGCAGCCACGAGCAGTACTTC. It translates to CASSLDRGGGSSHEQYF.

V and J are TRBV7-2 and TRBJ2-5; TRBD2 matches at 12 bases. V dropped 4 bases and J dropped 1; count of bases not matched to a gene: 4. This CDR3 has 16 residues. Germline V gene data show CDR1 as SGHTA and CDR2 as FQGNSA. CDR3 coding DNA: TGTGCCAGCAGCTCCCTAGCGGGGGGGAGCCAAGAGACCCAGTACTTC. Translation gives CASSSLAGGSQETQYF. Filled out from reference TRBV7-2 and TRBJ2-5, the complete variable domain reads GAGVSQSPSNKVTEKGKDVELRCDPISGHTALYWYRQSLGQGLEFLIYFQGNSAPDKSGLPSDRFSAERTGGSVSTLTIQRTQQEDSAVYLCASSSLAGGSQETQYFGPGTRLLVL.

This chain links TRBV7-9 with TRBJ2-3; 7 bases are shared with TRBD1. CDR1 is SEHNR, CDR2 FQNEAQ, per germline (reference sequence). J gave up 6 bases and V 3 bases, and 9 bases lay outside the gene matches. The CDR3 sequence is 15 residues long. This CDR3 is CASSLGQRPWDTQYF. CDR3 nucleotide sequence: TGTGCCAGCAGCTTGGGACAGCGGCCTTGGGATACGCAGTATTTT.

The CDR3 DNA reads as TGTGCCAGCAGCCCCCCCGGGCCCCAAGAGACCCAGTACTTC. Translation: CASSPPGPQETQYF. V usage is TRBV7-9 and J usage is TRBJ2-5, with D unclear. Germline CDR1 is SEHNR and CDR2 is FQNEAQ (reference sequence). The CDR3 has 14 residues. V was pared by 5 bases and J by 1 base, with 11 bases between.

The DNA of the CDR3 is TGCGCCAGCAGCCAAGATTGGAGGACAGGGGTCAATCAGCCCCAGCATTTT. Translated, it gives CASSQDWRTGVNQPQHF. The chain carries TRBV4-3 and TRBJ1-5; 9 positions agree with TRBD1. This CDR3 has 17 residues. The V and J ends lost 0 bases and 3 bases, in that order; junction bases with no gene match: 6. Per germline, CDR1 LGHNA and CDR2 YSLEER.

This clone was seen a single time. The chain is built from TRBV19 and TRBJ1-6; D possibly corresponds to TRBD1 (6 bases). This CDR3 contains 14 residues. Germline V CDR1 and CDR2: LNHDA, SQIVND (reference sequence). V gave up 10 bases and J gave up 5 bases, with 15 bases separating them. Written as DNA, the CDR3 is TGTGCCACCTCAGGGGTCAAGGATAATTCACCCCTCCACTTT. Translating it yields CATSGVKDNSPLHF.

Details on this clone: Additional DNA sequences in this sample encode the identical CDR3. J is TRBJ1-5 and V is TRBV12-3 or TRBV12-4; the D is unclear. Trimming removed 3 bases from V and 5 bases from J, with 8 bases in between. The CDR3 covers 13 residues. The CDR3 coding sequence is TGTGCCAGCAGTTTCTCCGGGGATCAGCCCCAGCATTTT. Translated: CASSFSGDQPQHF.

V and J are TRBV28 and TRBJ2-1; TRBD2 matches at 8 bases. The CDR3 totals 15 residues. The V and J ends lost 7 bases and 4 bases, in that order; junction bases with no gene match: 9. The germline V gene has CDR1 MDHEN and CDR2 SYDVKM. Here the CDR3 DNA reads TGTGCCAGCACCCTCGGGCGGGGGGTTTACAATGAGCAGTTCTTC. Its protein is CASTLGRGVYNEQFF.

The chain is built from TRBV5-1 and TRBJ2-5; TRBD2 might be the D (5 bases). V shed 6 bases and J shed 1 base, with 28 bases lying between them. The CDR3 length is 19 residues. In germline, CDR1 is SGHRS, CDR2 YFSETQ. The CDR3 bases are TGCGCCAGCATGATCGGGCCGAAGACGGGGAATATTTTCCAAGAGACCCAGTACTTC. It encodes CASMIGPKTGNIFQETQYF.

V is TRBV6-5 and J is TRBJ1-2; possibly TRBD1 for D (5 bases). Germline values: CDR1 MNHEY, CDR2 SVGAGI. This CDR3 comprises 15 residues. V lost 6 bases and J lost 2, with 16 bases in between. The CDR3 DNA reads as TGTGCCAGCAGGGGGACTCAATCGGGGAACTATGGCTACACCTTC. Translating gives CASRGTQSGNYGYTF.